This paragraph covers one TCR beta chain sequence. The data were taken from a study of OX40 agonist ivuxolimab in advanced cancers. The CDR3 spans 15 residues. Per the germline V gene, CDR1 is MNHEY and CDR2 is SVGAGI. Trimming cost V 0 bases and J 0 bases, with 9 bases left between them. The table came from immunoSEQ multiplex PCR; TCRdb's copy has only in-frame clones and leaves some out. The profile shows about 100,000 clones, around 93% of them singletons. The sequence was collected from an adult with an advanced solid tumor such as melanoma, head and neck, liver or kidney cancer. The gene calls are TRBV6-5 and TRBJ2-7, with D unclear. The specimen was CD4+ or CD8+ T cells sorted from blood, collected in a trial of the OX40 agonist ivuxolimab. The CDR3 here is CASSYSRTLSYEQYF. The CDR3 nucleotides are TGTGCCAGCAGTTACTCCCGGACCCTCTCCTACGAGCAGTACTTC.